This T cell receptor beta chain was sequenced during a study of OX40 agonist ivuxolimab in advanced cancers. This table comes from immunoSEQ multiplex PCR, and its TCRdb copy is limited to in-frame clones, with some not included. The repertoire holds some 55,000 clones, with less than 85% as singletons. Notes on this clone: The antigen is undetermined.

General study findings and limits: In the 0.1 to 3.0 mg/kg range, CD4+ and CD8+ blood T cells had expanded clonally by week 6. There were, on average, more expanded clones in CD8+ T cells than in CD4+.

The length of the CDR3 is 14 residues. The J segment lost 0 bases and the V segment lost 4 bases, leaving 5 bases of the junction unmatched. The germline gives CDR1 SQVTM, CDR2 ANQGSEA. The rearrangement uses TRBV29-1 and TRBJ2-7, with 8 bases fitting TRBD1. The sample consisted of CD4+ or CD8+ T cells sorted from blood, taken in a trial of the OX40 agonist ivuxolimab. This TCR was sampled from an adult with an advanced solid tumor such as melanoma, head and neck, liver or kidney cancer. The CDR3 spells CSVVRQGSSYEQYF. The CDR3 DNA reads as TGCAGCGTTGTAAGACAGGGGAGCTCCTACGAGCAGTACTTC.